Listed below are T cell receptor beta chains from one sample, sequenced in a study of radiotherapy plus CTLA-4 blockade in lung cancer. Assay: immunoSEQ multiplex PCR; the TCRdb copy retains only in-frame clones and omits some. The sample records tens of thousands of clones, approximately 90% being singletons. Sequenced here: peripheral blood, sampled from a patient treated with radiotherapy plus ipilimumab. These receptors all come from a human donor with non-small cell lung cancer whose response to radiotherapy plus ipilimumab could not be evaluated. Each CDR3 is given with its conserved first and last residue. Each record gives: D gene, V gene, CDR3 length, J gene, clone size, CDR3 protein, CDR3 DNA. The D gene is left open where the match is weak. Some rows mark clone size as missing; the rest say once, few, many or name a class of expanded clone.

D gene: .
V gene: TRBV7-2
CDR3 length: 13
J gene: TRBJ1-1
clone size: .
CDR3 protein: CASSSGQNTEAFF
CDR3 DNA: TGTGCCAGCAGCTCCGGACAGAACACTGAAGCTTTCTTT

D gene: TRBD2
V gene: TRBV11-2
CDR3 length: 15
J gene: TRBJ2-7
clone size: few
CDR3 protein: CASSPRGSGGYEQYF
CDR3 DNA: TGTGCCAGCAGCCCCCGGGGTAGCGGGGGCTACGAGCAGTACTTC

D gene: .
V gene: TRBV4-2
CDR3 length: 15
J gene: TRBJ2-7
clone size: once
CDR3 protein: CASSQEHGGSYEQYF
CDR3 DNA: TGTGCCAGCAGCCAAGAGCACGGAGGTTCCTACGAGCAGTACTTC

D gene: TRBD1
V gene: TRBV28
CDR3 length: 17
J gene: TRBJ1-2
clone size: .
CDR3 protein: CASSLFSGGQGNYGYTF
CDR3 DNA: TGTGCCAGCAGTTTATTCTCCGGCGGACAGGGAAACTATGGCTACACCTTC

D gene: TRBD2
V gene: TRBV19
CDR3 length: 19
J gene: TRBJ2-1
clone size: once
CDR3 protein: CASSIRGGFGMGMGNEQFF
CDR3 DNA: TGTGCCAGTAGTATTAGGGGAGGGTTTGGGATGGGGATGGGGAATGAGCAGTTCTTC

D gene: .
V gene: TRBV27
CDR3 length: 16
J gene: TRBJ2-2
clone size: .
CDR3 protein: CASSPQQAAGTGELFF
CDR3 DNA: TGTGCCAGCAGTCCCCAACAGGCCGCAGGCACCGGGGAGCTGTTTTTT

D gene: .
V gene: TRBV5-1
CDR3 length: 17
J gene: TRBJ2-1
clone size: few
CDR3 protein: CASSLAWAGSSYNEQFF
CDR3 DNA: TGCGCCAGCAGCTTGGCCTGGGCGGGATCTTCCTACAATGAGCAGTTCTTC

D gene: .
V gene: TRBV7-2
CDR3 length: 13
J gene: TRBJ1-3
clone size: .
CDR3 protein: CASTKSSGNTIYF
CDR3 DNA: TGTGCCAGCACTAAAAGCTCTGGAAACACCATATATTTT

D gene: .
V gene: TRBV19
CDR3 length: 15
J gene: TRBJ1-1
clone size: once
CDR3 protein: CASSVLSIGNTEAFF
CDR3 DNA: TGTGCCAGTAGTGTCTTGTCCATCGGGAACACTGAAGCTTTCTTT

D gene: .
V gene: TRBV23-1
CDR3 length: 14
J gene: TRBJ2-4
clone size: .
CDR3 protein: CASSQSTKEAIQYF
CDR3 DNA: TGCGCCAGCAGTCAATCTACTAAAGAAGCCATTCAGTACTTC

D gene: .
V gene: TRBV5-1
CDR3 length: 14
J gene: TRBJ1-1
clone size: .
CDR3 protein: CASSLVSGGTEAFF
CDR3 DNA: TGCGCCAGCAGCTTGGTATCGGGGGGCACTGAAGCTTTCTTT

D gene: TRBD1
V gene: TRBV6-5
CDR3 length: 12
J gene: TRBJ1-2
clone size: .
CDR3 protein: CASSYSTGSYTF
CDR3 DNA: TGTGCCAGCAGTTACTCGACAGGGTCCTACACCTTC

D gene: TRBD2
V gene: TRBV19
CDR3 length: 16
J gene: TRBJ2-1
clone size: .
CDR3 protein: CASRGPGLAGLNEQFF
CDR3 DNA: TGTGCCAGTAGGGGTCCGGGACTAGCGGGATTAAATGAGCAGTTCTTC

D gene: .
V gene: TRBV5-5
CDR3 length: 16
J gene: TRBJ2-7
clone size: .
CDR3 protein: CASSSGAGRGRYEQYF
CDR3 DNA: TGTGCCAGCAGCTCGGGTGCGGGGCGGGGCCGCTACGAGCAGTACTTC

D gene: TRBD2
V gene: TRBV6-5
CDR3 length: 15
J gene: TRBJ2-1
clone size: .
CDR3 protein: CASTIAGGKYNEQFF
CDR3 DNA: TGTGCCAGCACCATAGCGGGGGGGAAATACAATGAGCAGTTCTTC

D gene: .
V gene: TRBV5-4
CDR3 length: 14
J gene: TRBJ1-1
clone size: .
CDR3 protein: CASSSFATGTEAFF
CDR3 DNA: TGTGCCAGCAGCTCCTTCGCAACAGGCACTGAAGCTTTCTTT

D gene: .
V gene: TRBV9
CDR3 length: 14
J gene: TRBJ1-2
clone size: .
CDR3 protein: CASSGSSRDYGYTF
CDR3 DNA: TGTGCCAGCAGCGGGTCCTCCCGAGACTATGGCTACACCTTC

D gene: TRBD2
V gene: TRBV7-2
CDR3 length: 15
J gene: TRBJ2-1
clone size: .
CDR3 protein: CASSPTSGSNYEQFF
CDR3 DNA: TGTGCCAGCAGCCCGACTAGCGGGAGTAACTATGAGCAGTTCTTC

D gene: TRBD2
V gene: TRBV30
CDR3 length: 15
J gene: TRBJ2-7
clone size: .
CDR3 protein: CAWRRLAGRFYEQYF
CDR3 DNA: TGTGCCTGGAGGAGACTAGCGGGGCGCTTCTACGAGCAGTACTTC

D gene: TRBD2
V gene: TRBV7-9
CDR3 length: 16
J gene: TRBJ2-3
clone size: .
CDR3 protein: CASSLSAGPGTDTQYF
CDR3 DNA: TGTGCCAGCAGCTTATCAGCGGGGCCCGGCACAGATACGCAGTATTTT

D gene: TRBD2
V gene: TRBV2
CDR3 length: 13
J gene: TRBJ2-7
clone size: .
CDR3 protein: CASKLAGVYEQYF
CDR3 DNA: TGTGCCAGCAAATTAGCGGGAGTCTACGAGCAGTACTTC

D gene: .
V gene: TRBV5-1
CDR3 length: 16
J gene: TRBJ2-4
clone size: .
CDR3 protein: CASSLEGLGGQNIQYF
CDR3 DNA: TGCGCCAGCAGCTTGGAGGGGTTGGGGGGTCAAAACATTCAGTACTTC

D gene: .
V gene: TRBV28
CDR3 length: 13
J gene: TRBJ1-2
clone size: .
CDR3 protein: CAGRSRKSYGYTF
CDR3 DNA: TGTGCCGGCCGGAGCCGGAAGAGTTATGGCTACACCTTC

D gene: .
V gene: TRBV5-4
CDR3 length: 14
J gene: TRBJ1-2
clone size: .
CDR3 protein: CASSPAGRHYGYTF
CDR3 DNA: TGTGCCAGCAGCCCGGCAGGGCGGCACTATGGCTACACCTTC

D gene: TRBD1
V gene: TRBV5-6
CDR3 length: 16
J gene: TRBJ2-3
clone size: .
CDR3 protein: CASSSIRTGPTDTQYF
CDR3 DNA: TGTGCCAGCAGCTCAATTCGGACAGGCCCCACAGATACGCAGTATTTT

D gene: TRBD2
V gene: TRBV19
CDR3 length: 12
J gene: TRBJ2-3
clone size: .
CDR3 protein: CASSGRADTQYF
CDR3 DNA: TGTGCCTCTAGCGGGAGGGCAGATACGCAGTATTTT

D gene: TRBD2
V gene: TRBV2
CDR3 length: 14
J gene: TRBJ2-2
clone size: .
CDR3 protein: CASGQVGGSGELFF
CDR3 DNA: TGTGCCAGCGGCCAAGTGGGGGGGTCCGGGGAGCTGTTTTTT

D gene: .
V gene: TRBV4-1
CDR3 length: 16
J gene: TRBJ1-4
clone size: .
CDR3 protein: CASSPQGRGGSEKLFF
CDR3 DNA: TGCGCCAGCAGTCCTCAGGGAAGGGGAGGTAGTGAAAAACTGTTTTTT

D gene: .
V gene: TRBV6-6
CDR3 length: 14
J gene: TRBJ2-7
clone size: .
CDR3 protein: CASSTGTLSYEQYF
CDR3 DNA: TGTGCCAGCAGTACCGGGACATTGTCCTACGAGCAGTACTTC

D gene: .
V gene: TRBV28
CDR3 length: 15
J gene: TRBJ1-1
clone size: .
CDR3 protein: CASGGRAGEYTEAFF
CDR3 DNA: TGCGCCAGTGGAGGTCGCGCAGGGGAGTACACTGAAGCTTTCTTT

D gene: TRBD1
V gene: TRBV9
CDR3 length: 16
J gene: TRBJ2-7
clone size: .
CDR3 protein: CASSAGTGGRPYEQYF
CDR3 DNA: TGTGCCAGCAGCGCTGGGACAGGGGGACGCCCCTACGAGCAGTACTTC

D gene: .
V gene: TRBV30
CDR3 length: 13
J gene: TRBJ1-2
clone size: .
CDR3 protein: CAWSLLRAGGYTF
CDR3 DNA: TGTGCCTGGAGCCTTTTGAGGGCGGGTGGCTACACCTTC

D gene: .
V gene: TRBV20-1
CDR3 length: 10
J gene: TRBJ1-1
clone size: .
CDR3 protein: CSASHAMAFF
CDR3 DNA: TGCAGTGCTAGCCACGCTATGGCTTTCTTT

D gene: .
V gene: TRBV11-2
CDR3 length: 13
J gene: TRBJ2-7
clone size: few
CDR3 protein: CASSSLFSYEQYF
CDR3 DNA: TGTGCCAGCAGCTCCCTATTCTCCTACGAGCAGTACTTC

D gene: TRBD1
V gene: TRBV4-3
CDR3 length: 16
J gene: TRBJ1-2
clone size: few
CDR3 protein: CASSQEEWDRGRGYTF
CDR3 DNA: TGCGCCAGCAGCCAAGAAGAGTGGGACAGGGGGCGAGGCTACACCTTC

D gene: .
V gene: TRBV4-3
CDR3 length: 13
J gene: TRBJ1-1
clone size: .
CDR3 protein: CASSQTQNTEAFF
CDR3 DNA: TGCGCCAGCAGCCAAACACAGAACACTGAAGCTTTCTTT

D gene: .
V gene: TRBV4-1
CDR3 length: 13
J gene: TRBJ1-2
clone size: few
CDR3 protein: CASSHPRNRPGSF
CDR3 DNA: TGCGCCAGCAGCCACCCCAGAAATCGGCCAGGATCCTTC

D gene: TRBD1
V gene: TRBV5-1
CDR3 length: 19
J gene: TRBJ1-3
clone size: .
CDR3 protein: CASSLWTGGSASSGNTIYF
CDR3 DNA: TGCGCCAGCAGCTTGTGGACAGGGGGCTCGGCTAGCTCTGGAAACACCATATATTTT

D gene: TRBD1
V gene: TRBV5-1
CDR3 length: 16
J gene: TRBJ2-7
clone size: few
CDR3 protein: CASSPGQGGLLGEQYF
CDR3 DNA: TGCGCTAGCAGCCCTGGACAGGGGGGACTTCTGGGGGAGCAGTACTTC

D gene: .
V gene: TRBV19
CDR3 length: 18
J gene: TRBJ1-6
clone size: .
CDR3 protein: CASSASGQVVIENSPLHF
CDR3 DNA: TGTGCCAGTAGCGCATCGGGACAAGTCGTAATAGAGAATTCACCCCTCCACTTT

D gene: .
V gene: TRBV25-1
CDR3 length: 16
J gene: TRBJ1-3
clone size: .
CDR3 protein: CGTARAGANSGNTIYF
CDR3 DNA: TGTGGGACAGCGAGGGCCGGAGCCAACTCTGGAAACACCATATATTTT

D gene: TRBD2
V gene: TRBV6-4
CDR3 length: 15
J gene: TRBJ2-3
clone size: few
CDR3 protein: CASSEGLAGGDTQYF
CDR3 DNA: TGTGCCAGCAGTGAGGGACTAGCGGGAGGAGATACGCAGTATTTT

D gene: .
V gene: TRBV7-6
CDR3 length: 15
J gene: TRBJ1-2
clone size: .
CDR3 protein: CASSRETGPKSLYTF
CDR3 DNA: TGTGCCAGCAGCCGAGAGACTGGCCCCAAATCCCTCTACACCTTC

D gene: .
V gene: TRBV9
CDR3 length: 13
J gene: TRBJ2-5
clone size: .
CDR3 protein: CASSPLPKETQYF
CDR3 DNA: TGTGCCAGCAGCCCTCTACCTAAAGAGACCCAGTACTTC

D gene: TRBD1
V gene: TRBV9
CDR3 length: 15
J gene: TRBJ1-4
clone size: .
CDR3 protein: CASSVATGESEKLFF
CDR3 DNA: TGTGCCAGCAGCGTAGCTACAGGGGAAAGTGAAAAACTGTTTTTT